This T cell receptor beta chain comes out of a study of blood T cell repertoires in COVID-19. Looking at the study overall: Sites in the United States, Italy and Spain provided acute and convalescent COVID-19 samples. T cells, B-cell-depleted T cells, or PBMCs supplied cDNA or gDNA.

This CDR3 contains 16 residues. In the original processing: It was from reference gene primer amplification that nucleated cell counts were estimated. TCRdb's table, derived via immunoSEQ multiplex PCR, lists solely in-frame clones and lacks some. Clone size and the V and J calls come from that table; the DNA yielded D and trimming. The sample includes under 85,000 clones, about 80% of them seen just once. This clone came up once. The sample was peripheral blood. This TCR was sampled from a man aged 45-65 years with acute or convalescent COVID-19. The V gene is TRBV12-1, the J gene TRBJ1-6. TRBV12-1 is a documented pseudogene. CDR3 DNA sequence: TGTGCCAGCAGCTTTGCGAGGCCTGAGGAACATTCACCCCTCCACTTT. This codes for CASSFARPEEHSPLHF.